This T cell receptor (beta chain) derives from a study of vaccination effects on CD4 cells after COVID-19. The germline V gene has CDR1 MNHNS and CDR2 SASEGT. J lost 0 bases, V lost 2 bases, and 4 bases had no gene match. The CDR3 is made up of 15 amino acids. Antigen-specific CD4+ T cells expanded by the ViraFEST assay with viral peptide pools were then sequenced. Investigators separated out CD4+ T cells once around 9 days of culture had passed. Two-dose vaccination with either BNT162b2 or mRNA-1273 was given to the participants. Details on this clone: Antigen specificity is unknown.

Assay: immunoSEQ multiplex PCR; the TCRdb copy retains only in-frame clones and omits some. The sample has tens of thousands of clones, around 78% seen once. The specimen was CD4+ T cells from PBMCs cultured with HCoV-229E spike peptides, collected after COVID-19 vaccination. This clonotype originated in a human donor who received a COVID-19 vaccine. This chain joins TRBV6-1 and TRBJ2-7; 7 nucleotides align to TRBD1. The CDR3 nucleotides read TGTGCCAGCAGTGAATCCAGGACAGGCTCCTACGAGCAGTACGTC. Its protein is CASSESRTGSYEQYV.